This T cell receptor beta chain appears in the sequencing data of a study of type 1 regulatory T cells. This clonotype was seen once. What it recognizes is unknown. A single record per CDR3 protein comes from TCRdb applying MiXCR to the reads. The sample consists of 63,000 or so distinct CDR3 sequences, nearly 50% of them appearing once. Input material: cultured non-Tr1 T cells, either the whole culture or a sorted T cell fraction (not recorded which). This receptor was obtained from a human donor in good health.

The CDR3 DNA follows: TGTGCCAGTAGTGCGAGATCTAGCGGGGGTTCCTACGAGCAGTACTTC. This gives the protein CASSARSSGGSYEQYF. The chain links TRBV19 to TRBJ2-7; 10 nucleotides align to TRBD2. Losses at the gene ends were 5 bases for V and 1 base for J; bases not matched to a gene: 8. The CDR3 sequence is 16 residues long. Germline V gene lookup returns CDR1 LNHDA and CDR2 SQIVND (reference sequence).